This T cell receptor beta chain was recovered during a study of blood T cells in healthy people across ages. General observations from the study: Because donor CMV status was unknown, expanded clonotype changes were possibly confounded. Older individuals had lower TCR beta diversity per million T cells (the decline was roughly linear).

Notes on this clonotype: What it recognizes is unknown.

Primers used in a second PCR of roughly 6 to 11 cycles were a sample-barcoded 5' primer and a J-beta primer mix. Each single sample gave us at least 2.5 million CDR3-containing paired-end reads. Each CDR3 protein is one row after TCRdb ran MiXCR on the 5' RACE reads. Among about a million distinct CDR3 sequences, roughly 50% were seen once, and the ten largest hold around 21%. V dropped 3 bases and J dropped 2; count of bases not matched to a gene: 3. Per the germline V gene, CDR1 is MDHEN and CDR2 is SYDVKM. This CDR3 has 14 residues. At least 5.5 micrograms of total RNA were extracted per sample. The material sequenced was blood. This receptor was obtained from a woman aged 55-69 years in good health. The gene calls are TRBV28 and TRBJ2-5; 7 nucleotides agree with TRBD1. In DNA form, the CDR3 reads TGTGCCAGCAGTTTCCGGGACAGACAAGAGACCCAGTACTTC. Translating gives CASSFRDRQETQYF.